The 15 T cell receptor beta chains below were found in one sample sequenced in a study of T cells after yellow fever vaccination. MiXCR was run by TCRdb on the 5' RACE reads, yielding one entry per CDR3 protein. The data show fewer than 400,000 distinct CDR3 sequences, 6% to 8% seen once. The source material was PBMCs, sampled 5 days after the yellow fever booster vaccination. The receptor set was obtained from a man aged 30-40 years who received the YFV17D yellow fever vaccine.

This clonotype was seen more than once but under ten times. The chain joins TRBV18 to TRBJ2-5; D is uncertain. This CDR3 region has 16 residues. Germline CDR1 reads KGHSH; CDR2 reads LQKENI. V shed 0 bases and J shed 2 bases, with 13 bases lying between them. DNA for the CDR3: TGTGCCAGCTCACCACCGCCCAGTCCGCGACAAGAGACCCAGTACTTC. It specifies CASSPPPSPRQETQYF.

This clonotype was counted many times. This chain uses TRBV9 with TRBJ2-7, with TRBD2 matching 9 bases. CDR1 and CDR2 (germline): SGDLS, YYNGEE. With V trimmed by 1 base and J by 2 bases, 1 base remained unmatched. The CDR3 is 14 residues long. As DNA, the CDR3 is TGTGCCAGCAGCGTATCTAGCGGGGCCTACGAGCAGTACTTC. The encoded protein is CASSVSSGAYEQYF.

This clonotype appeared a few times. This chain connects TRBV20-1 to TRBJ2-5; D possibly matches TRBD1 or TRBD2 (5 bases each). This CDR3 has 16 amino acids. Per germline, CDR1 DFQATT and CDR2 SNEGSKA (reference sequence). The V gene lost 3 bases and the J gene lost 4 bases, with 21 bases spanning the gap. The CDR3: CSARDPPGLRGETQYF. DNA of the CDR3: TGCAGTGCTAGGGATCCGCCAGGACTTAGGGGAGAGACCCAGTACTTC.

This clonotype was recorded a few times. The V gene is TRBV11-2, the J gene TRBJ2-7; D gene ambiguous. Germline CDR1 SGHAT, CDR2 FQNNGV. With 4 bases removed from V and 6 bases from J, the gap between germline ends came to 10 bases. The CDR3 has 12 residues. CDR3 DNA sequence: TGTGCCAGCAGCTCCCTCGATAGCGAGCAGTACTTC. The encoded protein is CASSSLDSEQYF.

This clonotype was found a few times. The chain is built from TRBV4-3 and TRBJ2-7, with 10 positions matching TRBD1. CDR3 length: 16 residues. The junction had 9 bases not matched to a gene; V was cut back by 4 bases and J by 3 bases. Germline V lookup: CDR1 LGHNA, CDR2 YSLEER. CDR3 sequence: CASSPERWDRGYEQYF. The DNA for the CDR3 is TGCGCCAGCAGCCCCGAAAGGTGGGACAGGGGCTACGAGCAGTACTTC.

This clonotype was counted ten times or more. The gene calls are TRBV7-9 and TRBJ1-5; TRBD1 matches at 8 bases. The ends lost 5 bases at V and 2 bases at J; junction bases unmatched: 2. CDR3 length equals 14 residues. Germline assignment: CDR1 SEHNR and CDR2 FQNEAQ (reference sequence). As DNA, the CDR3 is TGTGCCAGCAGCGGACAGGGAGGCAATCAGCCCCAGCATTTT. It is translated as CASSGQGGNQPQHF. The full variable domain, rest sourced from reference TRBV7-9 and TRBJ1-5, is DTGVSQNPRHKITKRGQNVTFRCDPISEHNRLYWYRQTLGQGPEFLTYFQNEAQLEKSRLLSDRFSAERPKGSFSTLEIQRTEQGDSAMYLCASSGQGGNQPQHFGDGTRLSIL.

This clonotype appeared many times. The chain uses TRBV10-3 and TRBJ2-7, with D possibly TRBD1 on 6 matching bases. The CDR3 loop spans 15 amino acids. Germline assignment: CDR1 ENHRY and CDR2 SYGVKD. V shed 5 bases and J shed 3 bases, with 17 bases lying between them. This chain's CDR3 is CAISPGPRGNYEQYF. The CDR3 coding sequence is TGTGCCATCAGTCCCGGCCCGAGGGGGAACTACGAGCAGTACTTC.

This clonotype was detected many times. This chain connects TRBV20-1 to TRBJ2-3; 9 bases align to TRBD2. The CDR3 contains 16 residues. CDR1 and CDR2 (germline): DFQATT, SNEGSKA (reference sequence). J was trimmed by 6 bases and V by 0 bases; bases with no gene match: 10. The CDR3 DNA is TGCAGTGCTAGAGATCTCGGCGGGAGGGCCACCGATACGCAGTATTTT. Its translation: CSARDLGGRATDTQYF.

The rearrangement uses TRBV19 and TRBJ1-2; D ambiguous. The V end was cut by 5 bases, the J end by 2 bases, with 9 bases between. Germline CDR1 reads LNHDA; CDR2 reads SQIVND (reference sequence). CDR3 length: 13 residues. The CDR3 sequence: CASSSFNNYGYTF. CDR3 nucleotides: TGTGCCAGTAGTTCCTTCAACAACTATGGCTACACCTTC.

The sample holds many counts of this clonotype. J is TRBJ2-5 and V is TRBV27, with D perhaps matching TRBD1 (6 bases). Germline values: CDR1 MNHEY, CDR2 SMNVEV (reference sequence). This CDR3 contains 14 residues. Trimming took 6 bases from V and 1 from J, leaving 12 bases between them. CDR3 protein: CASSLGRGQETQYF. CDR3 nucleotides: TGTGCCAGCAGCCTGGGCAGGGGCCAAGAGACCCAGTACTTC.

The chain uses TRBV20-1 and TRBJ1-5; weak D call: TRBD1 (6 bases). The germline V and J ends were trimmed by 2 bases and 1 base, with 9 bases remaining between them. This CDR3 spans 14 amino acids. From germline, CDR1 is DFQATT and CDR2 SNEGSKA (reference sequence). DNA of the CDR3: TGCAGTGCTAGATGGGGGGCGAGCAATCAGCCCCAGCATTTT. It yields the protein CSARWGASNQPQHF.

V gene TRBV7-2 combines with J gene TRBJ1-5, with D hard to call. The CDR3 is 14 amino acids. V lost 1 base, J lost 3 bases, and 7 bases lay in between. The germline CDR1 and CDR2 sequences are SGHTA and FQGNSA. This CDR3 reads CASSLVAVNQPQHF. The CDR3 DNA reads TGTGCCAGCAGCTTAGTGGCTGTCAATCAGCCCCAGCATTTT.

This clonotype was observed at least ten times. The V gene is TRBV10-3, the J gene TRBJ2-7; D is perhaps TRBD1 (6 bases). The V end was cut by 6 bases, the J end by 3 bases, with 12 bases between. Germline-derived CDR1 and CDR2 are ENHRY and SYGVKD. The CDR3 length is 13 residues. Written as DNA, the CDR3 is TGTGCCATCAGCCAGGACAGCAACTACGAGCAGTACTTC. The encoded protein is CAISQDSNYEQYF.

This clonotype was recorded many times. The V and J genes are TRBV12-3 or TRBV12-4 and TRBJ1-4, with no clear D. The CDR3 spans 12 residues. V lost 4 bases and J 7 bases, leaving 7 bases between the germline ends. In DNA, the CDR3 is TGTGCCAGCAGTTACTGGGGTGAAAAACTGTTTTTT. It encodes CASSYWGEKLFF.

This clonotype was seen at least ten times. The V and J genes are TRBV7-2 and TRBJ2-5; 7 bases are shared with TRBD1. CDR3 size: 14 residues. From germline, CDR1 is SGHTA and CDR2 FQGNSA. The V and J ends lost 3 bases and 3 bases, in that order; junction bases with no gene match: 4. CDR3 coding DNA: TGTGCCAGCAGCTTCGTTGGGACAGAAGAGACCCAGTACTTC. As protein: CASSFVGTEETQYF.